The TCR beta chain under discussion was sequenced for a study of shared clonotypes between healthy human individuals. Study results and caveats: Sequencing depth was predicted to influence how clonotypes are shared among donors. For naive CD4 cells, roughly 5% of clonotypes were shared across a handful of donors.

Clones were read by immunoSEQ multiplex PCR, and TCRdb kept only the in-frame ones, dropping some. The sample lists roughly 2 million clones, 85% to 95% occurring once. As concerns this clone: The antigen remains undetermined.

CDR3 size: 13 residues. The V gene's germline CDR1 is MNHEY and CDR2 SVGAGI. V was clipped by 5 bases and J by 4 bases, with 11 bases between them. The sample taken for sequencing was naive CD4+ T cells sorted from blood. Described subset: CD45RA+ positively selected. This chain uses TRBV6-5 with TRBJ1-2; perhaps TRBD1 as D (5 bases). The TCR was taken from a man aged 18 to 35 in good health. The CDR3 region is CASSPRGSYGYTF. The CDR3 coding sequence is TGTGCCAGCAGTCCCCGGGGGTCCTATGGCTACACCTTC.